These 20 T cell receptor beta chains came from one sample sequenced in a study of control samples from healthy donors and cancer patients. The method was immunoSEQ multiplex PCR; TCRdb's version includes in-frame clones alone and lacks a portion of them. The sample has approximately 170,000 clones; around 88% are singletons. The sample was blood. The receptors shown here come from a woman aged 25 to 39 in good health.

The chain is built from TRBV11-2 and TRBJ2-7; possible D gene TRBD2, 5 bases. V lost 1 base and J 3 bases, leaving 7 bases between the germline ends. From germline, CDR1 is SGHAT and CDR2 FQNNGV. CDR3 length: 13 amino acids. The CDR3 is CASSLGTYYEQYF. The CDR3 bases are TGTGCCAGCAGCTTAGGGACTTACTACGAGCAGTACTTC.

V and J are TRBV5-5 and TRBJ1-5; maybe TRBD1 (5 bases). Germline loops: CDR1 SGHKS, CDR2 YYEKEE (reference sequence). The CDR3 spans 13 residues. The V and J ends lost 4 bases and 3 bases respectively, with 8 bases between them. CDR3 in amino acids: CASSGTLNQPQHF. The CDR3 DNA is TGTGCCAGCAGCGGGACCCTCAATCAGCCCCAGCATTTT. Drawing the rest from reference TRBV5-5 and TRBJ1-5, the complete variable domain is DAGVTQSPTHLIKTRGQQVTLRCSPISGHKSVSWYQQVLGQGPQFIFQYYEKEERGRGNFPDRFSARQFPNYSSELNVNALLLGDSALYLCASSGTLNQPQHFGDGTRLSIL.

The chain links TRBV27 to TRBJ2-7, with TRBD1 matching 9 bases. The ends lost 6 bases at V and 6 bases at J; junction bases unmatched: 12. Per germline, CDR1 MNHEY and CDR2 SMNVEV (reference sequence). CDR3 length: 15 residues. CDR3 sequence (DNA): TGTGCCAGCAGCCCGTCGAGGACAGGGGCGGGCGAGCAGTACTTC. Protein product: CASSPSRTGAGEQYF.

The gene calls are TRBV4-1 and TRBJ1-4; TRBD1 is a possible D gene (6 bases). Trimming stripped 5 bases from V and 4 bases from J, with 23 bases between. CDR1 and CDR2 (germline): MGHRA, YSYEKL. CDR3 length: 18 residues. The CDR3 loop is CASSSQDGAGAINEKLFF. The CDR3 DNA follows: TGCGCCAGCAGCAGCCAAGATGGGGCAGGGGCCATTAATGAAAAACTGTTTTTT.

The chain employs TRBV5-1 and TRBJ2-1; weak D call: TRBD1 (6 bases). Germline V lookup: CDR1 SGHRS, CDR2 YFSETQ. This CDR3 has 14 amino acids. V was clipped by 4 bases and J by 6 bases, with 14 bases between them. The CDR3 DNA reads as TGCGCCAGCAGCGCGCTACAGGGCTCCAATGAGCAGTTCTTC. Its translation is CASSALQGSNEQFF. Full variable domain (outside the CDR3, taken from reference TRBV5-1 and TRBJ2-1): KAGVTQTPRYLIKTRGQQVTLSCSPISGHRSVSWYQQTPGQGLQFLFEYFSETQRNKGNFPGRFSGRQFSNSRSEMNVSTLELGDSALYLCASSALQGSNEQFFGPGTRLTVL.

The rearrangement links TRBV24-1 to TRBJ2-5; TRBD2 might be the D (5 bases). V was cut by 4 bases and J by 1 base, with 12 bases left in between. The CDR3 sequence is 15 residues long. Looked up from germline, CDR1 is KGHDR and CDR2 is SFDVKD. The CDR3 is CATSDPDGIQETQYF. As DNA, the CDR3 is TGTGCCACCAGTGACCCGGACGGGATCCAAGAGACCCAGTACTTC.

V is TRBV28 and J is TRBJ1-2; 7 nucleotides match TRBD1. The CDR3 covers 13 residues. Trimming took 8 bases from V and 5 from J; bases not matched to a gene: 8. Germline V gene lookup returns CDR1 MDHEN and CDR2 SYDVKM. The CDR3 region is CASRRQGPYGYTF. For the CDR3, the DNA is TGTGCCAGCCGGCGACAGGGTCCTTATGGCTACACCTTC.

This chain uses TRBV27 with TRBJ2-1; D gene unclear. The ends were cut back, 0 bases at V and 5 bases at J, with 17 bases in the middle. CDR3 length: 17 residues. Germline V gives CDR1 MNHEY, CDR2 SMNVEV (reference sequence). Here the CDR3 DNA reads TGTGCCAGCAGTTTATCTTACTCCTCAGCTCTTAACAATGAGCAGTTCTTC. Amino acid sequence: CASSLSYSSALNNEQFF.

The chain is built from TRBV24-1 and TRBJ2-7; TRBD1 aligns across 7 bases. In germline, CDR1 is KGHDR, CDR2 SFDVKD. CDR3 length equals 17 residues. J gave up 4 bases and V 4 bases, and 15 bases lay outside the gene matches. In DNA form, the CDR3 reads TGTGCCACCAGTGAAAAGTGGACAGGCCATGCCGTATACGAGCAGTACTTC. Translation: CATSEKWTGHAVYEQYF.

This clone turned up a few times. V is TRBV19 and J is TRBJ1-1; D is ambiguous. V dropped 2 bases and J dropped 1 base, with 17 bases sitting between them. Germline V gene data show CDR1 as LNHDA and CDR2 as SQIVND (reference sequence). This CDR3 is built from 17 residues. CDR3 DNA: TGTGCCAGTAGTATATCTGGAGTGTTGCTCGGGAACACTGAAGCTTTCTTT. Translating gives CASSISGVLLGNTEAFF.

This clone was seen a handful of times. The chain couples TRBV7-8 to TRBJ1-5, with unresolved D. V lost 5 bases and J lost 4, with 9 bases in between. The CDR3 has 13 residues. Germline V CDR1 and CDR2: SGHVS, FQNEAQ. CDR3: CASSPAGNQPQHF. Written as DNA, the CDR3 is TGTGCCAGCAGCCCAGCTGGGAATCAGCCCCAGCATTTT. Using reference TRBV7-8 and TRBJ1-5 for the parts outside the CDR3, the full variable domain is GAGVSQSPRYKVAKRGQDVALRCDPISGHVSLFWYQQALGQGPEFLTYFQNEAQLDKSGLPSDRFFAERPEGSVSTLKIQRTQQEDSAVYLCASSPAGNQPQHFGDGTRLSIL.

The sample holds a few counts of this clone. Other DNA sequences in the same sample also yield this CDR3. The chain employs TRBV5-5 and TRBJ1-4, with D maybe TRBD1 (6 bases). The CDR3 is 15 residues long. CDR1 and CDR2 from the germline V gene are SGHKS and YYEKEE (reference sequence). Trimming removed 4 bases from V and 8 bases from J, with 18 bases in between. The CDR3 DNA reads as TGTGCCAGCAGCCGGAGGGGGGGAGGTTTGGAAAAACTGTTTTTT. Its translation: CASSRRGGGLEKLFF.

This clone occurred a few times. This rearrangement joins TRBV2 to TRBJ1-5; TRBD1 matches at 7 bases. The CDR3 extends over 13 amino acids. The germline CDR1 and CDR2 sequences are SNHLY and FYNNEI. Trimming at V came to 8 bases and at J to 4 bases, leaving 5 bases not matched to a gene. The CDR3 DNA sequence: TGTGCCAGCCGGGACAGAGAAAATCAGCCCCAGCATTTT. Translating it yields CASRDRENQPQHF.

The rearrangement joins TRBV2 to TRBJ2-5; no clear D. The CDR3 runs 13 residues. CDR1 SNHLY and CDR2 FYNNEI come from the germline V gene. The V gene lost 4 bases and the J gene lost 4 bases, with 10 bases spanning the gap. The CDR3 loop is CASSVSSRETQYF. The CDR3 nucleotides are TGTGCCAGCAGTGTCAGTAGCAGAGAGACCCAGTACTTC.

This clone was observed once. The CDR3 DNA sequence: TGTGCCAGCAGCGTAGCTACCGGGGGCGCGAACACCGGGGAGCTGTTTTTT. It yields the protein CASSVATGGANTGELFF. The chain is built from TRBV9 and TRBJ2-2; D may be TRBD1 or TRBD2 (6 bases each). Deletions cut 0 bases from V and 0 bases from J, with 12 bases between. The V gene's germline CDR1 is SGDLS and CDR2 YYNGEE. The CDR3 loop spans 17 amino acids.

J is TRBJ2-5 and V is TRBV5-1; D assignment may be TRBD1 or TRBD2 (6 bases each). From germline, CDR1 is SGHRS and CDR2 YFSETQ. The CDR3 has 14 amino acids. V gave up 1 base and J gave up 5 bases, with 12 bases separating them. The CDR3: CASSLIGGGETQYF. CDR3 DNA sequence: TGCGCCAGCAGCTTGATAGGGGGAGGCGAGACCCAGTACTTC.

The chain uses TRBV4-2 and TRBJ1-2; the D is unclear. CDR1 and CDR2 (germline): LGHNA, YNFKEQ. CDR3 length: 14 residues. V lost 4 bases and J 8 bases, leaving 17 bases between the germline ends. The CDR3 nucleotides read TGTGCCAGCAGCCCCGACCAACACACGAGGGGCTACACCTTC. Translating it yields CASSPDQHTRGYTF.

The J gene is TRBJ2-1, the V gene TRBV11-1; no clear D. Looked up from germline, CDR1 is SGHAT and CDR2 is FQDESV (reference sequence). The CDR3 totals 16 residues. V was cut by 3 bases and J by 0 bases, with 12 bases left in between. This CDR3 is CASSLVSLSSYNEQFF. The CDR3, as DNA: TGTGCCAGCAGCTTGGTGAGCCTAAGCTCCTACAATGAGCAGTTCTTC. Full variable domain (rest looked up from reference TRBV11-1 and TRBJ2-1): EAEVAQSPRYKITEKSQAVAFWCDPISGHATLYWYRQILGQGPELLVQFQDESVVDDSQLPKDRFSAERLKGVDSTLKIQPAELGDSAMYLCASSLVSLSSYNEQFFGPGTRLTVL.

This chain connects TRBV27 to TRBJ2-6; perhaps TRBD2 as D (5 bases). Trimming cost V 6 bases and J 4 bases, with 16 bases left between them. CDR1 MNHEY and CDR2 SMNVEV come from the germline V gene (reference sequence). This CDR3 contains 16 residues. This chain's CDR3 is CASRSRGSSGANVLTF. DNA for the CDR3: TGTGCCAGCAGGAGCCGGGGTTCTTCGGGGGCCAACGTCCTGACTTTC. Looking up the rest from reference TRBV27 and TRBJ2-6 gives the full variable domain: EAQVTQNPRYLITVTGKKLTVTCSQNMNHEYMSWYRQDPGLGLRQIYYSMNVEVTDKGDVPEGYKVSRKEKRNFPLILESPSPNQTSLYFCASRSRGSSGANVLTFGAGSRLTVL.

A single count supports this clone. The CDR3 is CASSPSTSTDTQYF. CDR3 DNA sequence: TGTGCCAGCAGCCCCTCCACTAGCACAGATACGCAGTATTTT. This rearrangement joins TRBV7-2 to TRBJ2-3; D remains unclear. V was trimmed by 5 bases and J by 0 bases, leaving 9 bases between them. The CDR3 extends over 14 amino acids. Germline assignment: CDR1 SGHTA and CDR2 FQGNSA.